A selection of T cell receptor beta chains follows, all from one sample in a study of regulatory T cells in long-lasting Graves disease. Using its own MiXCR run on the multiplex PCR reads, TCRdb lists one record per CDR3 protein. This repertoire shows approximately 440,000 distinct CDR3 sequences, around 16% found once; its top ten account for about 12%. These same records also appear under a second study, on T cells in Graves' hyperthyroidism and ophthalmopathy.

Material: peripheral blood mononuclear cells (PBMCs), obtained at new diagnosis, from a patient treated with antithyroid drugs. Receptors originate from a man between 40 and 49 years old with Graves disease. The CDR3 runs from the conserved cysteine through the conserved F or W.

V,J,CDR3
TRBV27,TRBJ2-7,CASKRTGFYEQYF
TRBV29-1,TRBJ2-1,CSVVPAGETYNERFF
TRBV30,TRBJ2-1,CAWSVVRGSGSGEQFF
TRBV5-1,TRBJ2-5,CASRFNGGRNQETQYF
TRBV28,TRBJ2-2,CASSPTGAGELFF
TRBV2,TRBJ2-2,CAISTGPTGELFF
TRBV6-1,TRBJ2-5,CASAIPWEGRVGETQYF
TRBV6-1,TRBJ2-1,CASSASNGSYNEQFF
TRBV7-9,TRBJ1-5,CASSPGTGNDQPQHF
TRBV11-3,TRBJ1-5,CASSLTTGAKNQPQHF
TRBV19,TRBJ2-1,CATSAGAENEQFF
TRBV9,TRBJ2-7,CASSPSAGDEQYF
TRBV14,TRBJ2-2,CASSQDLSGELFF
TRBV28,TRBJ2-7,CASSFNRFAYEQYF
TRBV12-3/TRBV12-4,TRBJ2-7,CASSLWGTDFSYEQYF
TRBV11-3,TRBJ2-1,CASSSPWKREGRGEQFF
TRBV28,TRBJ1-1,CASSSTPSWTEAFF
TRBV3-1,TRBJ2-2,CASRVTPNTGELFF
TRBV7-8,TRBJ2-3,CASSFDRAADTQYF
TRBV7-8,TRBJ2-1,CASSPGQTEQFF
TRBV6-1,TRBJ2-6,CASRGQGTPLGANVLTF
TRBV6-2/TRBV6-3,TRBJ2-5,CASRGTGPQETQYF
TRBV3-1,TRBJ2-1,CASSQAGLAGVNEQFF
TRBV2,TRBJ2-5,CASSVQGQETQYF
TRBV10-3,TRBJ1-1,CAISESASGGMGTEAFF
TRBV20-1,TRBJ2-7,CSAGDSTYEQYF
TRBV2,TRBJ2-2,CASSEVVTGELFF
TRBV2,TRBJ1-1,CASSRGGSGGVNTEAFF
TRBV7-9,TRBJ2-5,CASSQDYQETQYF
TRBV5-1,TRBJ2-5,CASSMGQGEETQYF
TRBV12-3/TRBV12-4,TRBJ1-4,CASSLRETNEKLFF
TRBV7-3,TRBJ1-1,CASSPTSGGRYTEAFF
TRBV20-1,TRBJ2-7,CSARLAGVEYEQYF
TRBV12-5,TRBJ1-4,CASGFPLTGVNEKLFF
TRBV9,TRBJ2-7,CASSVDTSGYEQYF
TRBV5-1,TRBJ2-7,CASSSGDRVGHEQYF
TRBV12-3/TRBV12-4,TRBJ2-1,CASSPGGNYNEQFF
TRBV5-1,TRBJ2-7,CASSTGQASYEQYF
TRBV3-1,TRBJ2-7,CASSQGSLGGRPNEQYF
TRBV28,TRBJ2-1,CASSTQVGRASNEQFF
TRBV7-6,TRBJ2-3,CASSLPTSGSTDTQYF
TRBV27,TRBJ1-1,CASSSSGASEAFF
TRBV7-9,TRBJ2-7,CASSMTVGSYEQYF
TRBV24-1,TRBJ2-3,CATRTGRDTSTDTQYF
TRBV30,TRBJ2-3,CAWGQRRADTQYF
TRBV28,TRBJ1-4,CASSLPRGGNEKLFF
TRBV30,TRBJ2-3,CAWSPGHLGSTDTQYF
TRBV12-3/TRBV12-4,TRBJ2-2,CASSPNLAGGRTGELFF
TRBV20-1,TRBJ2-7,CSATRAGGPSDEQYF
TRBV9,TRBJ2-7,CASSVVGGAHEQYF
TRBV15,TRBJ1-6,CATSRDNSRSPLHF
TRBV30,TRBJ2-7,CAWSVGRAYEQYF
TRBV11-3,TRBJ2-1,CASSSLFGTSGRYEQFF